This T cell receptor (beta chain) was retrieved from a study of metastatic and nonmetastatic thyroid tumors (dated by TCRdb to 2019 to 2021). The study in broad terms: The researchers compared repertoires between peripheral blood samples and tumor or nodule tissue samples from patients with malignant or benign thyroid disease. Overall results and qualifications from the work: In both blood and tumor samples, TCR beta diversity was reported to be significantly higher in malignant tumors than in benign nodules.

None of the patients had been given any treatment before thyroid surgery. Using T-cell receptor beta sequencing, the researchers looked back retrospectively at clinical samples from patients, gathered between about 2012 and 2018. This clone was seen only a few times. The antigen it recognizes is unknown. Within one base of it there is no much larger clone, and no base qualities were kept. The library was generated by PCR. TCRdb lists the instrument as Illumina HiSeq 4000. High-throughput sequencing was used to profile the CDR3 region of the TCR beta-chain in every patient. As for how the authors treated the data: CDR3 differences across clinicopathological groups were used to build a classifier for discriminating distant-metastatic papillary thyroid cancer patients. To measure repertoire diversity the researchers used the Shannon index, while the Morisita-Horn index served to gauge how similar the tumor and blood repertoires were. Using fastp at Q25 and MiXCR, TCRdb reprocessed the public reads and kept productive beta chains. The V and J calls come from TCRdb's annotation, not from the publication. The sample yields fewer than 7,000 clones; 25% to 35% were counted once. Clones ranked in the top ten supply 47% of the sample.

From a lookup of the germline V gene, CDR1 and CDR2 are MNHNS and SASEGT. From the cysteine up to the phenylalanine, the CDR3 has a length of 15 residues. The read is trimmed to its CDR3 DNA, 45 bases read in frame from base 1. The junction shows trimming of 8 bases on V and 0 bases on J, plus 16 bases between the germline ends. Sequencing input: adjacent normal tissue. The TCR originated in a female donor with papillary thyroid cancer or a benign thyroid nodule (not recorded which). Some clones in this sample may be carry-over from other donors' samples. The receptor chain draws on TRBV6-1 and TRBJ1-1, with a weak D call of TRBD1 (6 bases match). The nucleotide sequence reads TGTGCCAGCTGGCCACAGGGAGACATGAACACTGAAGCTTTCTTT. Its product reads: CASWPQGDMNTEAFF.